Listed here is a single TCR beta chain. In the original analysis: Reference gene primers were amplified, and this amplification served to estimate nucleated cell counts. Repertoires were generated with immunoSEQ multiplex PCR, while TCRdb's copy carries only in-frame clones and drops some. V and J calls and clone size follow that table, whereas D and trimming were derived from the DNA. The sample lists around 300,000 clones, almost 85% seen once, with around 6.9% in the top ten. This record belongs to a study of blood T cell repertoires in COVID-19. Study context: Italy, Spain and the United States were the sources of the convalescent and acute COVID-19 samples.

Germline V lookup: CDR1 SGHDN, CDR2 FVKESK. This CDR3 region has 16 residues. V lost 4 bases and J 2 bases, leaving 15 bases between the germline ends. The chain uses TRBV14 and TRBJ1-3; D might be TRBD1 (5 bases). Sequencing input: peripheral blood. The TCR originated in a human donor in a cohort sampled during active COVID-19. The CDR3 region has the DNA TGTGCCAGCAGCCCGCTTGAACCCAGGGCTGGAAACACCATATATTTT. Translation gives CASSPLEPRAGNTIYF.